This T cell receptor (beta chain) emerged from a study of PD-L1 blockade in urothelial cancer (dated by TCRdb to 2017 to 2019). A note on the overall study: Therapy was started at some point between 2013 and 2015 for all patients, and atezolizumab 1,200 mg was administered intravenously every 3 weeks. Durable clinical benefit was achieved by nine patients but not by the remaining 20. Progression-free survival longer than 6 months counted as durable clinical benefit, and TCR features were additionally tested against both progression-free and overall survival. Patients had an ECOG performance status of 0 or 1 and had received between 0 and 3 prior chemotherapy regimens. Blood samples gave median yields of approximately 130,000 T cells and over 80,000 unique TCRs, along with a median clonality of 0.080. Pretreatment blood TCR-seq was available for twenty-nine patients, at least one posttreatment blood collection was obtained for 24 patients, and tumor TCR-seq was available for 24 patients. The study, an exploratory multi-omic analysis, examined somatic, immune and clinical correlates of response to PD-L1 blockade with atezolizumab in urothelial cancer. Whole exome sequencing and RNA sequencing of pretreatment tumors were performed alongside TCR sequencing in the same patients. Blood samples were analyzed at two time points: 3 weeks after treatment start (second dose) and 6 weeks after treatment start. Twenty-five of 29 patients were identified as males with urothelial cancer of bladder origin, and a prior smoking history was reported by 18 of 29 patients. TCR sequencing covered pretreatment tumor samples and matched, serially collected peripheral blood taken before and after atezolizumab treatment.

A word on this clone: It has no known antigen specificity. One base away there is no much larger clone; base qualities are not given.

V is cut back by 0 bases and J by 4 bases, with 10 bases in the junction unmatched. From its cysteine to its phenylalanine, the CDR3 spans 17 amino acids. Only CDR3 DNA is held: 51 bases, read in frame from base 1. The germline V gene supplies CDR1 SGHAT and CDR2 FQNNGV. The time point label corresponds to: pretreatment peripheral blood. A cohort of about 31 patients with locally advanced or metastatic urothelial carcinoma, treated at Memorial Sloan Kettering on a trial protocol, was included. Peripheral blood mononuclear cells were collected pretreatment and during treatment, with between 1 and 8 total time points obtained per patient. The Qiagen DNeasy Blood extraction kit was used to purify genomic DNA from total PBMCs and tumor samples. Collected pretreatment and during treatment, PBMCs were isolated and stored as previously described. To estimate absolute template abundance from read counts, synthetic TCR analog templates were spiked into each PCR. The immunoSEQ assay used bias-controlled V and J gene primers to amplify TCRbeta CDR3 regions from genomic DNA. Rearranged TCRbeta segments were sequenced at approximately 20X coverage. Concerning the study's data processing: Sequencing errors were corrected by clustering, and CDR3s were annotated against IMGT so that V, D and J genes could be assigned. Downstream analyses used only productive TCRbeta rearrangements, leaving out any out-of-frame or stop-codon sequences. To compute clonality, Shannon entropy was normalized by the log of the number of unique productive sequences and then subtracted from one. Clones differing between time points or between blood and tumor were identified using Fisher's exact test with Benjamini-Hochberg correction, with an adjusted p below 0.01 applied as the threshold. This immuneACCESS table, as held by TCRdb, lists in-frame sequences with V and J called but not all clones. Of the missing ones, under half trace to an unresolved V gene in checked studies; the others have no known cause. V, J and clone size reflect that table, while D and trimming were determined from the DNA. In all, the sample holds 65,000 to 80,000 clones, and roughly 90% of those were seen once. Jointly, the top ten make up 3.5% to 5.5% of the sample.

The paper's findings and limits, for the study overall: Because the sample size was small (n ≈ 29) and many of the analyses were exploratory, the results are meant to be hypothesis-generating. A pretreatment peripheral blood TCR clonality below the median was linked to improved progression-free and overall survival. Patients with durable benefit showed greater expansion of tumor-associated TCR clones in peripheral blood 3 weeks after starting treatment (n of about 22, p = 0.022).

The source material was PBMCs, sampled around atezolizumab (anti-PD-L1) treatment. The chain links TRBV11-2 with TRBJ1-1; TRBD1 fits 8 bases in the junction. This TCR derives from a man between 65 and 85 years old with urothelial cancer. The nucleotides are TGTGCCAGCAGCTTAGATTATGGGACAGGTCGAGGCACTGAAGCTTTCTTT. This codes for CASSLDYGTGRGTEAFF.